Below are 16 T cell receptor beta chains sequenced from a single sample in a study of identical twins. Using its own MiXCR run on the 5' RACE reads, TCRdb lists one record per CDR3 protein. The sample consists of hundreds of thousands of distinct CDR3 sequences, around 15% of them appearing once. Sequencing input: memory (CD45RO+) T cells sorted from blood. These receptors came from a woman under 30 in good health.

This chain uses TRBV20-1 with TRBJ2-2; D perhaps matches TRBD1 (5 bases). V was trimmed by 5 bases and J by 0 bases, leaving 16 bases between them. The germline V gene encodes CDR1 DFQATT and CDR2 SNEGSKA (reference sequence). The length of the CDR3 is 16 residues. The CDR3 coding sequence is TGCAGTGCTCGGGCGGCTGACAGCGCGAACACCGGGGAGCTGTTTTTT. Translating gives CSARAADSANTGELFF.

The chain joins TRBV5-6 to TRBJ2-3, with D perhaps matching TRBD1 (5 bases). Germline CDR1 and CDR2: SGHDT and YYEEEE. Trimming left V 1 base short and J 1 base short, with 10 bases between. The CDR3 spans 15 residues. This CDR3 is CASSLKGPRTDTQYF. In DNA, the CDR3 is TGTGCCAGCAGCTTGAAGGGGCCCCGCACAGATACGCAGTATTTT.

This clonotype was detected ten times or more. This CDR3 reads CASSFAEQGSDEQYF. CDR3 DNA sequence: TGTGCCAGCAGCTTCGCCGAACAGGGTAGCGACGAGCAGTACTTC. The chain employs TRBV7-9 and TRBJ2-7; tentative D call: TRBD1 (6 bases). The CDR3 has 15 amino acids. Trimming removed 3 bases from V and 5 bases from J, with 17 bases in between. Germline V lookup: CDR1 SEHNR, CDR2 FQNEAQ (reference sequence).

This clonotype showed up just once. The CDR3 protein is CSARWSEWTSGNEQFF. CDR3 nucleotides: TGCAGTGCTAGATGGTCCGAGTGGACTAGCGGGAATGAGCAGTTCTTC. The genes are TRBV20-1 and TRBJ2-1, with 11 positions matching TRBD2. The length of the CDR3 is 16 residues. Germline-derived CDR1 and CDR2 are DFQATT and SNEGSKA (reference sequence). After removal of 2 bases from V and 7 bases from J, the junction contained 10 bases not matched to a gene.

This clonotype was counted a few times. This rearrangement joins TRBV20-1 to TRBJ2-7; 13 nucleotides line up with TRBD2. Germline loops: CDR1 DFQATT, CDR2 SNEGSKA (reference sequence). CDR3 size: 13 residues. V dropped 1 base and J dropped 6; count of bases not matched to a gene: 0. The CDR3 coding sequence is TGCAGTGCTAGAGGGACTAGCGGGAGCGAGCAGTACTTC. As protein: CSARGTSGSEQYF.

The chain employs TRBV6-5 and TRBJ2-1, with 7 bases matching TRBD1. The CDR3 has 15 residues. Germline V gene sequence: CDR1 MNHEY, CDR2 SVGAGI. V dropped 4 bases and J dropped 9; count of bases not matched to a gene: 12. CDR3 bases: TGTGCCAGCAGTTTCCTAGACAGGGCGGGTACTGAGCAGTTCTTC. Protein sequence: CASSFLDRAGTEQFF.

V and J are TRBV7-8 and TRBJ1-5; 7 bases are a match to TRBD1. The CDR3 has 16 amino acids. With 4 bases clipped from V and 0 bases from J, the junction kept 6 bases outside the gene matches. Germline values: CDR1 SGHVS, CDR2 FQNEAQ. CDR3 bases: TGTGCCAGCAGCTCACACCGGGACAGTAGCAATCAGCCCCAGCATTTT. Protein product: CASSSHRDSSNQPQHF.

Worth noting for this clonotype: One end of the junction fails to match germline, which may point to a read error. The V gene is TRBV4-3, the J gene TRBJ2-7; D might be TRBD2 (6 bases). CDR3 length equals 15 residues. The germline V gene encodes CDR1 LGHNA and CDR2 YSLEER. The CDR3 region has the DNA TGCGCCAGCAGCCAAGAGGTACGGGAGTGCTACGAGCAGTATTTC. It is translated as CASSQEVRECYEQYF.

The V gene is TRBV7-3, the J gene TRBJ2-3; 8 nucleotides align to TRBD1. CDR1 and CDR2 (germline): SGHTA, FQGTGA. V was clipped by 5 bases and J by 1 base; unmatched bases: 5. This CDR3 is 15 amino acids long. The CDR3, as DNA: TGTGCCAGCAGCATGACAGGGGACGGCACAGATACGCAGTATTTT. Protein product: CASSMTGDGTDTQYF. Full variable domain (missing parts from reference TRBV7-3 and TRBJ2-3): GAGVSQTPSNKVTEKGKYVELRCDPISGHTALYWYRQSLGQGPEFLIYFQGTGAADDSGLPNDRFFAVRPEGSVSTLKIQRTERGDSAVYLCASSMTGDGTDTQYFGPGTRLTVL.

This clonotype was detected ten times or more. This chain uses TRBV20-1 with TRBJ1-1, with a tentative D call TRBD1 (6 bases). V lost 6 bases and J 3 bases, leaving 11 bases between the germline ends. This CDR3 spans 12 amino acids. In germline, CDR1 is DFQATT, CDR2 SNEGSKA (reference sequence). CDR3 residues: CSALQGYTEAFF. In DNA, the CDR3 is TGCAGTGCGCTACAGGGTTACACTGAAGCTTTCTTT.

This clonotype was detected many times. This CDR3 is CASSLTPRDTIYF. The CDR3 DNA reads TGTGCCAGCAGCTTGACACCCAGAGACACCATATATTTT. The chain combines TRBV11-2 with TRBJ1-3; no clear D. The germline CDR1 and CDR2 sequences are SGHAT and FQNNGV. This CDR3 comprises 13 residues. The V gene lost 3 bases and the J gene lost 8 bases, with 11 bases spanning the gap.

There are many counts of this clonotype. The genes are TRBV12-3 or TRBV12-4 and TRBJ2-1, with a tentative D call TRBD2 (7 bases). Trimming took off 3 bases at V and 8 bases at J, with 14 bases between the two ends. This CDR3 has 14 residues. CDR3 protein: CASSFSREGDEQFF. In nucleotides, the CDR3 is TGTGCCAGCAGTTTTAGCAGGGAGGGGGATGAGCAGTTCTTC.

This clonotype was detected only a few times. The chain couples TRBV11-3 to TRBJ2-1; the match to TRBD1 covers 7 bases. V shed 0 bases and J 0 bases; nucleotides not matched to a gene: 5. The CDR3 covers 17 residues. The germline V gene has CDR1 SGHNT and CDR2 YENEEA. CDR3 sequence reads: CASSLDSGQSSYNEQFF. DNA of the CDR3: TGTGCCAGCAGCTTAGATTCGGGACAGAGCTCCTACAATGAGCAGTTCTTC.

V and J are TRBV20-1 and TRBJ2-3, with D perhaps matching TRBD2 (5 bases). Trimming removed 1 base at V and 0 bases at J, with 17 bases between. This CDR3 is built from 17 residues. CDR1 DFQATT and CDR2 SNEGSKA come from the germline V gene (reference sequence). The CDR3 DNA follows: TGCAGTGCTAGAGCCTGGGTGAGCGGAACTAGCACAGATACGCAGTATTTT. It is translated as CSARAWVSGTSTDTQYF.

V is TRBV5-4 and J is TRBJ2-6; D may be TRBD2 (6 bases). CDR1 is SGHNT and CDR2 is YYREEE in the germline V gene (reference sequence). Trimming took off 4 bases at V and 4 bases at J, with 12 bases between the two ends. This CDR3 contains 15 residues. CDR3 loop: CASSRAGLGANVLTF. In DNA form, the CDR3 reads TGTGCCAGCAGCAGAGCGGGTCTCGGGGCCAACGTCCTGACTTTC.

V is TRBV6-1 and J is TRBJ2-2; 12 bases fit TRBD2. The CDR3 has 17 residues. Germline V gives CDR1 MNHNS, CDR2 SASEGT. The junction had 7 bases not matched to a gene; V was cut back by 5 bases and J by 3 bases. CDR3 sequence reads: CASSRLAGVTDTGELFF. The DNA for the CDR3 is TGTGCCAGCAGTAGACTAGCGGGAGTTACGGACACCGGGGAGCTGTTTTTT.